Listed below are T cell receptor beta chains from one sample, sequenced in a study of T cells in narcolepsy. Sequenced by immunoSEQ multiplex PCR; TCRdb stores in-frame clones only, minus some. Of roughly 8,100 clones listed, roughly 57% are singletons. Sequencing input: CD45RA- memory CD8+ T cells from PBMCs. These receptors came from a human donor with narcolepsy. Each CDR3 is given without its conserved first and last residue. Fields, in order: CDR3 protein, V gene.

cdr3_aa: ASTLLPSKGEETQY; v_call: TRBV7-8
cdr3_aa: ASSLGHTDTQY; v_call: TRBV11-3
cdr3_aa: ASSFNEGAVSYEQY; v_call: TRBV11-2
cdr3_aa: ASSIHGSSDTQY; v_call: TRBV6-5
cdr3_aa: ASSDPPGEGNIQY; v_call: TRBV10-2
cdr3_aa: ASSPRQTGGGDEQY; v_call: TRBV4-3
cdr3_aa: SVDAPTEAGNTIY; v_call: TRBV29-1
cdr3_aa: ASSSTDDYGYT; v_call: TRBV27
cdr3_aa: AISGAGEADTQY; v_call: TRBV10-3
cdr3_aa: ASSSTGNTEAF; v_call: TRBV5-6
cdr3_aa: ASSLRGENTGELF; v_call: TRBV6-5
cdr3_aa: ASSQEKRGYGYT; v_call: TRBV4-3